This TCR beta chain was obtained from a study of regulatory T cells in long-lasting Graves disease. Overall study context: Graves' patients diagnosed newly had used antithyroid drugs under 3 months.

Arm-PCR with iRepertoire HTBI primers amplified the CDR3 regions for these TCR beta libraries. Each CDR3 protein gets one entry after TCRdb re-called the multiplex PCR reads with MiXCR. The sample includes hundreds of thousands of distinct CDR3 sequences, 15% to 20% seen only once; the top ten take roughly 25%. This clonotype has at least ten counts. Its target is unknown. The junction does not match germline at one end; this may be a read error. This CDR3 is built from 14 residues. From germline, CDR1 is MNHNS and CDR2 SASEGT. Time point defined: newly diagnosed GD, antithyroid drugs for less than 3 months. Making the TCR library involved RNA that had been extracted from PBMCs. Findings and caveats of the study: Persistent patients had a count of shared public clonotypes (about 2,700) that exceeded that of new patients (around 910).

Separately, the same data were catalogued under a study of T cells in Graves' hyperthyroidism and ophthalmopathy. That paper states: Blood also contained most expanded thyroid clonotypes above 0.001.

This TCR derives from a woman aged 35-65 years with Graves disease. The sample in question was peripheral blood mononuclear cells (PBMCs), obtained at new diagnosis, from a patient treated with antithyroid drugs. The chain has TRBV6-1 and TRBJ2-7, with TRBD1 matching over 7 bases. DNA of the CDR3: TGTGCCAGCGGTGAGACAGGGACCATCTACGAGCAGTACTTC. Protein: CASGETGTIYEQYF.